Listed below are T cell receptor beta chains from one sample, sequenced in a study of T cell responses to AZD1222 COVID-19 vaccine. Here immunoSEQ multiplex PCR was the method, and the copy in TCRdb shows in-frame clones only, minus some. There are 150,000 or so clones in the sample; roughly nine tenths occur only once, and more than 2.5% lies in the top ten. This specimen was peripheral blood, taken on day 0 of AZD1222 vaccination. Source of these receptors: an adult in good health. Both conserved end residues are part of each CDR3. D genes are given only for firm matches. Rows may omit the clone size; those that give it use once, few, many or a size class.

J: TRBJ1-5
size: NA
V: TRBV28
D: TRBD1
DNA: TGTGCCAGCCGCCCTGACAGGGTCGGACAGCCCCAGCATTTT
CDR3: CASRPDRVGQPQHF

J: TRBJ1-6
size: NA
V: TRBV11-1
D: TRBD1
DNA: TGTGCCAGCAGCTTACGAACAGGGGGAAAGGATTCACCCCTCCACTTT
CDR3: CASSLRTGGKDSPLHF

J: TRBJ1-2
size: NA
V: TRBV6-4
D: NA
DNA: TGTGCCAGCAGTGACTCTGAAGGCGGTGGCTACACCTTC
CDR3: CASSDSEGGGYTF

J: TRBJ2-2
size: NA
V: TRBV7-9
D: TRBD1
DNA: TGTGCCAGCAGCTCAGGGGCGTCACCGGGACAGGGTTTTACCGGGGAGCTGTTTTTT
CDR3: CASSSGASPGQGFTGELFF

J: TRBJ1-4
size: NA
V: TRBV18
D: NA
DNA: TGTGCCAGCTCACTAAACAGCGGACCTAATGAAAAACTGTTTTTT
CDR3: CASSLNSGPNEKLFF

J: TRBJ2-1
size: once
V: TRBV5-1
D: TRBD2
DNA: TGCGCCAGCAGCCCAGCAACGGGAGGGACCTACAATGAGCAGTTCTTC
CDR3: CASSPATGGTYNEQFF

J: TRBJ2-1
size: NA
V: TRBV5-1
D: NA
DNA: TGCGCCAGCAGCTTGGCCGGTGGGGGTAATGAGCAGTTCTTC
CDR3: CASSLAGGGNEQFF

J: TRBJ1-5
size: NA
V: TRBV18
D: NA
DNA: TGTGCCAGCTCACCTGGACAGAATCAGCCCCAGCATTTT
CDR3: CASSPGQNQPQHF

J: TRBJ1-1
size: NA
V: TRBV6-5
D: NA
DNA: TGTGCCAGCAGTTACCCCCGGGGGGAAGCTTTCTTT
CDR3: CASSYPRGEAFF

J: TRBJ1-2
size: NA
V: TRBV19
D: NA
DNA: TGTGCCAGTAGCCAGAAGGACAGCTTCTATGGCTACACCTTC
CDR3: CASSQKDSFYGYTF

J: TRBJ1-5
size: NA
V: TRBV29-1
D: NA
DNA: TGCAGCGTTCGGGACGGGAATCAGCCCCAGCATTTT
CDR3: CSVRDGNQPQHF

J: TRBJ2-3
size: NA
V: TRBV4-3
D: TRBD2
DNA: TGCGCCAGCAGCCAAAAGTCAGGGCTAGCGGGACCCACAGATACGCAGTATTTT
CDR3: CASSQKSGLAGPTDTQYF

J: TRBJ1-2
size: once
V: TRBV4-2
D: NA
DNA: TGTGCCAGCAGCCAAGAATCCCGGACCTATGGCTACACCTTC
CDR3: CASSQESRTYGYTF

J: TRBJ1-3
size: few
V: TRBV2
D: NA
DNA: TGTGCCAAGAGGGGTCTGGGAAACACCATATATTTT
CDR3: CAKRGLGNTIYF

J: TRBJ2-1
size: NA
V: TRBV28
D: NA
DNA: TGTGCCAGTTTCGGTCCTCAAGGGATTGAGCAGTTCTTC
CDR3: CASFGPQGIEQFF

J: TRBJ2-5
size: NA
V: TRBV9
D: TRBD2
DNA: TGTGCCAGCAGCGTAGGCCTAGCGGGAGGCCAACAGACCCAGTACTTC
CDR3: CASSVGLAGGQQTQYF

J: TRBJ1-6
size: NA
V: TRBV3-1/TRBV3-2
D: NA
DNA: TGTGCCAGCACATATGAAGGCAGGAGGAATTCACCCCTCCACTTT
CDR3: CASTYEGRRNSPLHF

J: TRBJ1-1
size: NA
V: TRBV27
D: NA
DNA: TGTGCCAGCAGTTTCCTAAAAGCCAGGGGCGTCGTGAAAGCTTTCTTT
CDR3: CASSFLKARGVVKAFF

J: TRBJ2-4
size: NA
V: TRBV7-2
D: NA
DNA: TGTGCCAGCAGCCTATACGGAGAAAACATTCAGTACTTC
CDR3: CASSLYGENIQYF

J: TRBJ2-3
size: NA
V: TRBV4-3
D: NA
DNA: TGCGCCAGCAGCCAAGACCAGACTAGTTCTACAGATACGCAGTATTTT
CDR3: CASSQDQTSSTDTQYF

J: TRBJ2-2
size: NA
V: TRBV5-1
D: NA
DNA: TGCGCCAGCAGCTTGGGCTCCGGGACACCGGCTTCCGGGGAGCTGTTTTTT
CDR3: CASSLGSGTPASGELFF

J: TRBJ1-2
size: NA
V: TRBV2
D: NA
DNA: TGTGCCAGCAGGTGGGGGGATGGCTACACCTTC
CDR3: CASRWGDGYTF

J: TRBJ1-1
size: NA
V: TRBV7-9
D: TRBD1
DNA: TGTGCCAGCAGCTTAGGGGACAGACTGTATGCTTTCTTT
CDR3: CASSLGDRLYAFF

J: TRBJ1-3
size: once
V: TRBV3-1/TRBV3-2
D: NA
DNA: TGTGCCAGCAGCCAAGGCGAGGGACCTGGAAACACCATATATTTT
CDR3: CASSQGEGPGNTIYF

J: TRBJ2-1
size: once
V: TRBV19
D: NA
DNA: TGTGCCAGTATCGGCTCCTACAATGAGCAGTTCTTC
CDR3: CASIGSYNEQFF

J: TRBJ2-7
size: NA
V: TRBV19
D: NA
DNA: TGTGCCAGTAGTTTGGGACCAAACTCCTACGAGCAGTACTTC
CDR3: CASSLGPNSYEQYF

J: TRBJ2-3
size: NA
V: TRBV5-1
D: TRBD2
DNA: TGCGCCAGCAGCCCCCTGACTAGCGGGAGTCCCACAGATACGCAGTATTTT
CDR3: CASSPLTSGSPTDTQYF

J: TRBJ1-4
size: NA
V: TRBV5-1
D: TRBD1
DNA: TGCGCCAGCAGCTTGGGGACAGGGCCGACGAGGGAACTGTTTTTT
CDR3: CASSLGTGPTRELFF

J: TRBJ1-3
size: NA
V: TRBV5-6
D: NA
DNA: TGTGCCAGCAGCTTGAAGGGTTACTCTGGAAACACCATATATTTT
CDR3: CASSLKGYSGNTIYF

J: TRBJ2-3
size: NA
V: TRBV29-1
D: TRBD2
DNA: TGCAGCGTTGAATTCACCTCGGGGGGGGGCACAGATACGCAGTATTTT
CDR3: CSVEFTSGGGTDTQYF

J: TRBJ2-7
size: few
V: TRBV27
D: TRBD1
DNA: TGTGCCAGCAGACCAACTACCGGACAGGGGGTCTACTACGAGCAGTACTTC
CDR3: CASRPTTGQGVYYEQYF

J: TRBJ2-5
size: NA
V: TRBV25-1
D: NA
DNA: TGTGCCAGCAGCCCCCGGGGGGCGTACCAAGAGACCCAGTACTTC
CDR3: CASSPRGAYQETQYF

J: TRBJ2-3
size: NA
V: TRBV5-1
D: NA
DNA: TGCGCCAGCAGCTTATCCCACACAGATACGCAGTATTTT
CDR3: CASSLSHTDTQYF

J: TRBJ2-5
size: NA
V: TRBV5-4
D: NA
DNA: TGTGCCAGCAGCGGCGGACACTTCCAAGAGACCCAGTACTTC
CDR3: CASSGGHFQETQYF

J: TRBJ1-2
size: once
V: TRBV5-5
D: NA
DNA: TGTGCCAGCAGCTTGATGAACAACTATGGCTACACCTTC
CDR3: CASSLMNNYGYTF

J: TRBJ2-5
size: once
V: TRBV11-2
D: NA
DNA: TGTGCCAGCAGGGCGGGGGACATTACCCAAGAGACCCAGTACTTC
CDR3: CASRAGDITQETQYF

J: TRBJ1-1
size: NA
V: TRBV30
D: NA
DNA: TGTGCCTGGAGTGTACCCAGGGGCCGGAACACTGAAGCTTTCTTT
CDR3: CAWSVPRGRNTEAFF

J: TRBJ2-2
size: NA
V: TRBV6-4
D: TRBD2
DNA: TGTGCCAGCAGAGCGGGAGATATCGGGGAGCTGTTTTTT
CDR3: CASRAGDIGELFF

J: TRBJ1-4
size: NA
V: TRBV4-2
D: TRBD1
DNA: TGTGCCAGCAGCCAAGAGACAGGGGCGGGCTATGAAAAACTGTTTTTT
CDR3: CASSQETGAGYEKLFF

J: TRBJ2-2
size: NA
V: TRBV5-6
D: NA
DNA: TGTGCCAGCAGCTGGAACACCGGGGAGCTGTTTTTT
CDR3: CASSWNTGELFF

J: TRBJ2-1
size: NA
V: TRBV7-9
D: TRBD2
DNA: TGTGCCAGCGTTCTTAGCGGGAGCTCCTACAATGAGCAGTTCTTC
CDR3: CASVLSGSSYNEQFF

J: TRBJ1-2
size: NA
V: TRBV10-3
D: NA
DNA: TGTGCCATCAGTGATTTGGGGGGGTTTAACTATGGCTACACCTTC
CDR3: CAISDLGGFNYGYTF

J: TRBJ1-5
size: NA
V: TRBV4-3
D: NA
DNA: TGCGCCAGCAGCCAAGAGCCGCAGGGCAATCAGCCCCAGCATTTT
CDR3: CASSQEPQGNQPQHF

J: TRBJ2-5
size: many
V: TRBV7-6
D: TRBD1
DNA: TGTGCCAGCAGCCACCGGGACAGGGCCATCGGGACCCAGTACTTC
CDR3: CASSHRDRAIGTQYF

J: TRBJ2-7
size: NA
V: TRBV4-2
D: NA
DNA: TGTGCCAGCAGCCAAGATCCAGGGGCAAGCTACGAGCAGTACTTC
CDR3: CASSQDPGASYEQYF

J: TRBJ1-4
size: NA
V: TRBV7-9
D: TRBD1
DNA: TGTGCCAGCAGCCTTGGACAGGCGAGGAATGAAAAACTGTTTTTT
CDR3: CASSLGQARNEKLFF

J: TRBJ2-1
size: NA
V: TRBV11-2
D: TRBD2
DNA: TGTGCCAGCAGCATACAGCGGACTAGCGGAACCAATGAGCAGTTCTTC
CDR3: CASSIQRTSGTNEQFF

J: TRBJ2-7
size: NA
V: TRBV2
D: TRBD1
DNA: TGTGCCAGCAGTACCGGGACAGGGACCCGGGAGCAGTACTTC
CDR3: CASSTGTGTREQYF

J: TRBJ1-3
size: NA
V: TRBV6-5
D: NA
DNA: TGTGCCAGCAGACCCGACAGATACTCTGGAAACACCATATATTTT
CDR3: CASRPDRYSGNTIYF

J: TRBJ2-5
size: NA
V: TRBV5-6
D: NA
DNA: TGTGCCAGCAGCTTCCGGGACGTTGGGGAGACCCAGTACTTC
CDR3: CASSFRDVGETQYF

J: TRBJ1-3
size: NA
V: TRBV5-4
D: NA
DNA: TGTGCCAGCAGCAAGACACCGAGCTCTGGAAACACCATATATTTT
CDR3: CASSKTPSSGNTIYF

J: TRBJ2-3
size: NA
V: TRBV6-1
D: NA
DNA: TGTGCCAGCAGTTCTTATTCCGGCGATACGCAGTATTTT
CDR3: CASSSYSGDTQYF

J: TRBJ2-2
size: NA
V: TRBV6-6
D: TRBD1
DNA: TGTGCCAGCAGTAGACAGGGGGCGGAAACCGGGGAGCTGTTTTTT
CDR3: CASSRQGAETGELFF

J: TRBJ2-1
size: NA
V: TRBV29-1
D: NA
DNA: TGCAGCGTTGTGGGCGGTTTATATGGCAATGAGCAGTTCTTC
CDR3: CSVVGGLYGNEQFF

J: TRBJ1-1
size: NA
V: TRBV6-5
D: NA
DNA: TGTGCCAGCAGTTACGGGGGGACGTACGATTGGATTGAAGCTTTCTTT
CDR3: CASSYGGTYDWIEAFF

J: TRBJ2-3
size: NA
V: TRBV6-5
D: NA
DNA: TGTGCCAGCAGTTACTCGAGAGGGTACACAGATACGCAGTATTTT
CDR3: CASSYSRGYTDTQYF

J: TRBJ2-1
size: NA
V: TRBV6-4
D: TRBD2
DNA: TGTGCCAGCAGCGCGACTACTAGCGGGAGTGAGCAGTTCTTC
CDR3: CASSATTSGSEQFF